One and the same sample provided the 5 T cell receptor beta chains below, sequenced in a study of OX40 agonist ivuxolimab in advanced cancers. Using immunoSEQ multiplex PCR, the repertoire was profiled, and TCRdb retains in-frame clones only, with some absent. This repertoire shows about 26,000 clones, about four fifths found once; its top ten account for around 12%. The sample in question was CD4+ or CD8+ T cells sorted from blood, obtained in a trial of the OX40 agonist ivuxolimab. These receptors were collected from an adult with an advanced solid tumor such as melanoma, head and neck, liver or kidney cancer.

This clone was seen only once. The rearrangement links TRBV11-3 to TRBJ2-5, with TRBD2 matching 7 bases. CDR1 SGHNT and CDR2 YENEEA come from the germline V gene. This CDR3 spans 13 amino acids. V shed 8 bases and J 7 bases; nucleotides not matched to a gene: 10. The CDR3 nucleotides are TGTGCCAGCCAATCTAGCGGTTCAGGGACCCAGTACTTC. Its translation: CASQSSGSGTQYF.

The chain recombines TRBV5-1 with TRBJ1-1; TRBD1 is a possible D gene (5 bases). This CDR3 contains 14 residues. V was clipped by 0 bases and J by 8 bases, with 14 bases between them. Germline CDR1 and CDR2: SGHRS and YFSETQ. In DNA, the CDR3 is TGCGCCAGCAGCTTGGGGGTGGGGCCACCCGAAGCTTTCTTT. Encoded protein: CASSLGVGPPEAFF.

This clone was recorded a few times. The rearrangement joins TRBV5-1 to TRBJ1-1, with unresolved D. Looked up from germline, CDR1 is SGHRS and CDR2 is YFSETQ. With 5 bases removed from V and 0 bases from J, the gap between germline ends came to 8 bases. The CDR3 is made up of 13 amino acids. The CDR3 reads CASRRALNTEAFF. The CDR3 DNA is TGCGCCAGCAGGCGTGCCTTGAACACTGAAGCTTTCTTT.

This clone was observed a handful of times. The rearrangement joins TRBV5-1 to TRBJ2-7; D unclear. CDR1 is SGHRS, CDR2 YFSETQ, per germline. Trimming left V 0 bases short and J 3 bases short, with 1 base between. The CDR3 extends over 11 amino acids. Here the CDR3 DNA reads TGCGCCAGCAGCTTGGGCTACGAGCAGTACTTC. Its translation is CASSLGYEQYF.

J is TRBJ2-3 and V is TRBV7-9; D possibly corresponds to TRBD1 (6 bases). Trimming removed 1 base at V and 0 bases at J, with 20 bases between. Per germline, CDR1 SEHNR and CDR2 FQNEAQ (reference sequence). The CDR3 consists of 19 residues. The CDR3 bases are TGTGCCAGCAGCTTAGAACTCACCGGGGACATACCAAGCACAGATACGCAGTATTTT. Its protein product is CASSLELTGDIPSTDTQYF. The entire variable domain, with the rest obtained from reference TRBV7-9 and TRBJ2-3, is as follows: DTGVSQNPRHKITKRGQNVTFRCDPISEHNRLYWYRQTLGQGPEFLTYFQNEAQLEKSRLLSDRFSAERPKGSFSTLEIQRTEQGDSAMYLCASSLELTGDIPSTDTQYFGPGTRLTVL.